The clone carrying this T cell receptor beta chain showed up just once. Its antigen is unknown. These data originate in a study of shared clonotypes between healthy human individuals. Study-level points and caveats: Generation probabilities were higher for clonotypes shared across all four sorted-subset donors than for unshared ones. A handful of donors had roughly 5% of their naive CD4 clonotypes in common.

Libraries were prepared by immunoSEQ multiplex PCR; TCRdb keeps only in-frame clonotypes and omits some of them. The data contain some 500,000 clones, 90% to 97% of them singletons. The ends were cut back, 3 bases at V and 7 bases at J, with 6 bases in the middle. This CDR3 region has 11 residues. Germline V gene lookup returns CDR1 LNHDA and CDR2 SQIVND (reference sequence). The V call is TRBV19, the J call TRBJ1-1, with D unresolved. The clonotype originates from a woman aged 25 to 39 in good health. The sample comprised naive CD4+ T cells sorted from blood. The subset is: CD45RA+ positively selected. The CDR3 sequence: CASSIRSEAFF. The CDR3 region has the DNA TGTGCCAGTAGTATCCGGAGTGAAGCTTTCTTT.